Below, 23 T cell receptor beta chains from the same sample are listed, as sequenced in a study of T cells in Graves' hyperthyroidism and ophthalmopathy. Amplification targeted TCR beta CDR3 regions from RNA transcripts. The TCR CDR3 was amplified in a first-round RT-PCR using the HTBI primer set. TCRdb independently ran MiXCR on the multiplex PCR reads; one entry per CDR3 protein. The sample lists fewer than 250,000 distinct CDR3 sequences, around 15% occurring once. Source material: blood. The receptors were sampled from a woman in her late teens or twenties with Graves' ophthalmopathy.

The rearrangement links TRBV5-5 to TRBJ2-1; a possible D gene is TRBD2 (7 bases). Germline lookup yields CDR1 SGHKS and CDR2 YYEKEE (reference sequence). The ends were cut back, 4 bases at V and 2 bases at J, with 22 bases in the middle. The CDR3 has 18 amino acids. CDR3 sequence: CASSRRDFTGTTYNEQFF. CDR3 nucleotides: TGTGCCAGCAGCCGCCGCGACTTTACAGGGACTACCTACAATGAGCAGTTCTTC.

This clonotype has a count of ten or more. The chain joins TRBV20-1 to TRBJ2-1, with 9 bases aligning to TRBD2. Germline V gene data show CDR1 as DFQATT and CDR2 as SNEGSKA (reference sequence). The CDR3 is 15 amino acids. J gave up 3 bases and V 0 bases, and 3 bases lay outside the gene matches. The CDR3 region has the DNA TGCAGTGCTAGAGATAGCGGGAGCGACTACAATGAGCAGTTCTTC. This sequence encodes CSARDSGSDYNEQFF.

This clonotype was recorded many times. This chain links TRBV5-1 with TRBJ2-6, with D possibly called TRBD1 or TRBD2 (6 bases each). The V end was cut by 0 bases, the J end by 4 bases, with 11 bases between. The CDR3 runs to 16 residues. Germline CDR1 and CDR2: SGHRS and YFSETQ. The CDR3 here is CASSLDGGLGANVLTF. The CDR3 DNA follows: TGCGCCAGCAGCTTGGATGGGGGGCTCGGGGCCAACGTCCTGACTTTC.

This clonotype appeared many times. V usage is TRBV7-9 and J usage is TRBJ2-1, with a possible D match to TRBD1 (6 bases). The germline V gene has CDR1 SEHNR and CDR2 FQNEAQ (reference sequence). The CDR3 loop spans 16 amino acids. V dropped 1 base and J dropped 3 bases, with 13 bases sitting between them. CDR3 region: CASSLGQAILYNEQFF. The CDR3, as DNA: TGTGCCAGCAGCTTAGGACAGGCGATACTCTACAATGAGCAGTTCTTC.

This clonotype has ten or more counts. This chain connects TRBV4-1 to TRBJ2-3; D unclear. The CDR3 runs 14 residues. V dropped 1 base and J dropped 4 bases, with 9 bases sitting between them. Germline V gene lookup returns CDR1 MGHRA and CDR2 YSYEKL. CDR3 loop: CASSQVLGPDTQYF. The CDR3 DNA follows: TGCGCCAGCAGCCAAGTTTTAGGGCCAGATACGCAGTATTTT.

This clonotype came up many times. This rearrangement joins TRBV4-3 to TRBJ2-7; the D call may be TRBD1 or TRBD2 (7 bases each). Trimming pared 1 base from V and 4 bases from J, leaving 11 bases between. CDR1 and CDR2 (germline): LGHNA, YSLEER. The CDR3 has 14 residues. CDR3 loop: CASSQAGGGYEQYF. The CDR3 DNA is TGCGCCAGCAGCCAAGCAGGGGGGGGTTACGAGCAGTACTTC.

This clonotype was observed at least ten times. J is TRBJ2-5 and V is TRBV12-3 or TRBV12-4; D possibly corresponds to TRBD1 (5 bases). The CDR3 is 13 residues long. V lost 8 bases and J 1 base, leaving 11 bases between the germline ends. CDR3 nucleotides: TGTGCCAGCCGCTTCGACAGCCAAGAGACCCAGTACTTC. It yields the protein CASRFDSQETQYF.

At least ten counts were recorded for this clonotype. The chain recombines TRBV12-3 or TRBV12-4 with TRBJ1-1, with 10 bases fitting TRBD1. The CDR3 is made up of 12 amino acids. J gave up 10 bases and V 4 bases, and 3 bases lay outside the gene matches. CDR3 sequence: CASSSRTGGAFF. Written as DNA, the CDR3 is TGTGCCAGCAGTTCTAGGACAGGGGGAGCTTTCTTT.

This clonotype has a handful of counts. The gene calls are TRBV10-3 and TRBJ2-5; 12 nucleotides match TRBD2. The V segment lost 1 base and the J segment 4 bases; nucleotides outside the gene matches: 4. CDR1 and CDR2 from the germline V gene are ENHRY and SYGVKD. This CDR3 region has 16 residues. As DNA, the CDR3 is TGTGCCATCAGTGAGTTGGCTAGCGGGAGGGGAGAGACCCAGTACTTC. Translated, it gives CAISELASGRGETQYF.

This clonotype has a count of ten or more. The rearrangement uses TRBV5-1 and TRBJ1-6, with a tentative D call TRBD1 (5 bases). The germline V and J ends were trimmed by 0 bases and 5 bases, with 12 bases remaining between them. The CDR3 sequence is 16 residues long. Germline values: CDR1 SGHRS, CDR2 YFSETQ. DNA of the CDR3: TGCGCCAGCAGCTTGGCCCGACAGATGGATAATTCACCCCTCCACTTT. Translating it yields CASSLARQMDNSPLHF.

This clonotype was seen repeatedly, ten times or more. The rearrangement links TRBV11-3 to TRBJ2-3; D is unclear. CDR3 length equals 17 residues. V lost 2 bases and J lost 3, with 18 bases in between. Germline lookup yields CDR1 SGHNT and CDR2 YENEEA. The CDR3 DNA reads as TGTGCCAGCAGCTTATGTAAGGCCAGGTCGTGTACAGATACGCAGTATTTT. It encodes CASSLCKARSCTDTQYF.

The chain uses TRBV19 and TRBJ1-5; possibly TRBD1 for D (6 bases). This CDR3 is 13 amino acids long. The ends were cut back, 9 bases at V and 6 bases at J, with 15 bases in the middle. Germline CDR1 reads LNHDA; CDR2 reads SQIVND (reference sequence). The CDR3 DNA follows: TGTGCCAGCACAGATACAGGGCTTCAGCCCCAGCATTTT. Encoded protein: CASTDTGLQPQHF.

This clonotype was observed at least ten times. The chain recombines TRBV11-2 with TRBJ2-7; D not resolved. V lost 2 bases to trimming and J lost 4 bases, with 12 bases between them. CDR3 length: 14 residues. CDR1 is SGHAT and CDR2 is FQNNGV in the germline V gene. The CDR3 nucleotides are TGTGCCAGCAGCTTACGAGTTTTGGGTTACGAGCAGTACTTC. This codes for CASSLRVLGYEQYF. The full variable domain, its missing parts supplied by reference TRBV11-2 and TRBJ2-7, is EAGVAQSPRYKIIEKRQSVAFWCNPISGHATLYWYQQILGQGPKLLIQFQNNGVVDDSQLPKDRFSAERLKGVDSTLKIQPAKLEDSAVYLCASSLRVLGYEQYFGPGTRLTVT.

This clonotype was seen ten or more times. The V and J genes are TRBV12-3 or TRBV12-4 and TRBJ1-5; unclear D gene. V was shortened by 7 bases and J by 3 bases, with 13 bases between the two germline ends. The CDR3 sequence is 14 residues long. The CDR3 nucleotides read TGTGCCAGCACCCTGGGCCGCTCCAATCAGCCCCAGCATTTT. Translating gives CASTLGRSNQPQHF.

This clonotype has more than one count but fewer than ten. The rearrangement links TRBV4-1 to TRBJ2-7; 8 bases match TRBD1. V lost 0 bases to trimming and J lost 2 bases; unmatched junction nucleotides: 9. CDR1 and CDR2 (germline): MGHRA, YSYEKL. The CDR3 is 17 residues long. CDR3 sequence reads: CASSQESAGTGTYEQYF. Written as DNA, the CDR3 is TGCGCCAGCAGCCAAGAATCTGCCGGGACAGGCACCTACGAGCAGTACTTC.

This clonotype came up many times. The chain recombines TRBV30 with TRBJ2-3, with a possible D match to TRBD2 (6 bases). Trimming cost V 2 bases and J 5 bases, with 17 bases left between them. The CDR3 loop spans 15 amino acids. CDR1 GTSNPN and CDR2 SVGIG come from the germline V gene (reference sequence). CDR3 sequence (DNA): TGTGCCTGGAGTACCCCAGGAGGGGCAATAGATACGCAGTATTTT. This codes for CAWSTPGGAIDTQYF.

This clonotype was recorded at least ten times. The chain has TRBV6-1 and TRBJ1-5; D might be TRBD1 (5 bases). In germline, CDR1 is MNHNS, CDR2 SASEGT. This CDR3 has 14 residues. V was trimmed by 6 bases and J by 0 bases, leaving 9 bases between them. The CDR3 sequence: CASRSGRSNQPQHF. The CDR3 nucleotides are TGTGCCAGCAGGTCGGGACGTAGCAATCAGCCCCAGCATTTT.

This clonotype was picked up many times. The chain combines TRBV28 with TRBJ2-7; D is tentatively TRBD1 or TRBD2 (6 bases each). V lost 3 bases, J lost 3 bases, and 15 bases lay in between. The CDR3 extends over 15 amino acids. CDR1 is MDHEN, CDR2 SYDVKM, per germline. The CDR3, as DNA: TGTGCCAGCAGTTTTACTTGGGGGGCAGGCTACGAGCAGTACTTC. Its protein product is CASSFTWGAGYEQYF.

A few counts support this clonotype. A much larger clone lies a single base off, so this may be a read error. The chain carries TRBV7-8 and TRBJ2-7; no clear D. V gave up 2 bases and J gave up 6 bases, with 8 bases separating them. The CDR3 consists of 12 residues. Germline V lookup: CDR1 SGHVS, CDR2 FQNEAQ. The CDR3 coding sequence is TGTGCCAGCAGCTTAATCGCCTGCGAGCAGTACTTC. It codes for CASSLIACEQYF.

The chain employs TRBV28 and TRBJ2-7; 8 nucleotides match TRBD1. V shed 5 bases, J shed 2 bases, and the junction held 11 bases outside the gene matches. This CDR3 contains 16 residues. CDR1 MDHEN and CDR2 SYDVKM come from the germline V gene. The CDR3 DNA follows: TGTGCCAGCAGTCCATCGGGGGCAGGGGGCGCCTACGAGCAGTACTTC. Translation gives CASSPSGAGGAYEQYF.

This clonotype was observed at least ten times. The chain uses TRBV7-2 and TRBJ1-1; D remains unclear. The CDR3 consists of 15 residues. Deletions cut 1 base from V and 5 bases from J, with 14 bases between. Germline CDR1 reads SGHTA; CDR2 reads FQGNSA. The CDR3 nucleotides read TGTGCCAGCAGCTTAGGATCCACGGGAAGGACTGAAGCTTTCTTT. Amino acid sequence: CASSLGSTGRTEAFF.

This chain connects TRBV2 to TRBJ2-3; 9 positions match TRBD1. The CDR3 has 15 amino acids. Per germline, CDR1 SNHLY and CDR2 FYNNEI. The trim removed 6 bases at V and 5 bases at J, leaving 9 bases unmatched. The CDR3: CASRERTGDVDTQYF. The DNA for the CDR3 is TGTGCCAGCAGGGAGCGGACAGGGGATGTAGATACGCAGTATTTT.

Of note for this clonotype: A much bigger clone sits one base away, suggesting this may be a read error. The rearrangement joins TRBV5-1 to TRBJ2-7; D is tentatively TRBD1 or TRBD2 (5 bases each). This CDR3 region has 14 residues. V was trimmed by 0 bases and J by 9 bases, leaving 16 bases between them. Per the germline V gene, CDR1 is SGHRS and CDR2 is YFSETQ. The CDR3 here is CASSLDGHGEGQYF. DNA of the CDR3: TGCGCCAGCAGCTTGGACGGACACGGTGAGGGGCAGTACTTC. Supplemented by reference TRBV5-1 and TRBJ2-7, the full variable domain reads KAGVTQTPRYLIKTRGQQVTLSCSPISGHRSVSWYQQTPGQGLQFLFEYFSETQRNKGNFPGRFSGRQFSNSRSEMNVSTLELGDSALYLCASSLDGHGEGQYFGPGTRLTVT.